This is a list of T cell receptor beta chains from one sample in a study of PD-L1 blockade in urothelial cancer. Assay: immunoSEQ multiplex PCR; the TCRdb copy retains only in-frame clones and omits some. The table shows approximately 120,000 clones, with roughly 83% occurring only once. Sequenced here: PBMCs, sampled around atezolizumab (anti-PD-L1) treatment. Receptors originate from a man aged 45-65 years with urothelial cancer. Both conserved end residues are part of each CDR3. D genes are given only for firm matches. Expanded clones are given a class, and other clones once, few, many or no size at all.

J,D,V,size,CDR3,DNA
TRBJ2-7,TRBD2,TRBV30,-,CAWRGLAGAYEQYF,TGTGCCTGGAGGGGCCTAGCGGGAGCCTACGAGCAGTACTTC
TRBJ2-7,-,TRBV7-2,-,CASSLGAAGAAEHEQYF,TGTGCCAGCAGCTTAGGAGCGGCAGGAGCAGCGGAGCACGAGCAGTACTTC
TRBJ1-6,TRBD1,TRBV5-6,-,CASSLGQGRSGNSPLHF,TGTGCCAGCAGCCTAGGACAGGGAAGGTCAGGGAATTCACCCCTCCACTTT
TRBJ2-1,-,TRBV27,once,CASSFGGRRYNEQFF,TGTGCCAGCAGTTTCGGAGGGAGGCGCTACAATGAGCAGTTCTTC
TRBJ1-6,TRBD1,TRBV18,-,CASSQTGTGVNSPLHF,TGTGCCAGCTCGCAGACCGGGACAGGGGTTAATTCACCCCTCCACTTT
TRBJ2-3,-,TRBV5-5,-,CASSLVTDTQYF,TGTGCCAGCAGCCTAGTAACAGATACGCAGTATTTT
TRBJ2-2,-,TRBV6-4,once,CASRRGGPTGELFF,TGTGCCAGCAGGCGAGGGGGACCTACCGGGGAGCTGTTTTTT
TRBJ2-1,-,TRBV21-1,-,CASSPGLAGGSYNEQFF,TGTGCCAGCAGCCCCGGACTAGCGGGGGGCTCCTACAATGAGCAGTTCTTC
TRBJ2-7,-,TRBV6-6,-,CASSYSRGYEQYF,TGTGCCAGCAGTTACTCGAGAGGCTACGAGCAGTACTTC
TRBJ1-2,-,TRBV5-4,once,CASSLNREAYGYTF,TGTGCCAGCAGCTTAAACAGGGAAGCCTATGGCTACACCTTC
TRBJ2-2,TRBD2,TRBV7-2,-,CASRTLAGGRTGELFF,TGTGCCAGCAGGACTCTAGCGGGAGGGCGTACCGGGGAGCTGTTTTTT
TRBJ2-1,-,TRBV18,-,CASSQRSGFNEQFF,TGTGCCAGCTCGCAGAGGAGCGGGTTCAATGAGCAGTTCTTC
TRBJ1-1,-,TRBV7-2,-,CASSLWGRMNTEAFF,TGTGCCAGCAGCTTATGGGGGCGAATGAACACTGAAGCTTTCTTT
TRBJ2-2,-,TRBV28,-,CATRSLLAGELFF,TGTGCCACACGGAGTCTGCTAGCCGGGGAGCTGTTTTTT
TRBJ1-2,TRBD1,TRBV27,-,CASSTGVHYGYTF,TGTGCCAGCAGTACAGGGGTCCACTATGGCTACACCTTC
TRBJ2-1,TRBD2,TRBV5-1,-,CASSLRSGRAYNEQFF,TGCGCCAGCAGCTTGCGGAGCGGGAGGGCTTACAATGAGCAGTTCTTC
TRBJ2-1,TRBD2,TRBV28,-,CASSLTSGRGYNEQFF,TGTGCCAGCAGTCTAACTAGCGGGAGAGGGTACAATGAGCAGTTCTTC
TRBJ2-1,-,TRBV5-5,-,CASSPARAGGHNEQFF,TGTGCCAGCAGCCCAGCCCGGGCAGGGGGGCACAATGAGCAGTTCTTC
TRBJ1-5,-,TRBV13,-,CASSLHGGMNQPQHF,TGTGCCAGCAGCCTCCATGGGGGGATGAATCAGCCCCAGCATTTT
TRBJ2-1,TRBD1,TRBV7-8,-,CASSSDRGSYNEQFF,TGTGCCAGCAGCTCGGACAGGGGATCCTACAATGAGCAGTTCTTC
TRBJ2-7,TRBD1,TRBV7-6,-,CASSLGVGQGAGEQYF,TGTGCCAGCAGCTTAGGTGTCGGACAGGGGGCGGGCGAGCAGTACTTC
TRBJ2-3,-,TRBV6-6,-,CASSQAGSTDTQYF,TGTGCCAGCAGCCAAGCGGGCAGCACAGATACGCAGTATTTT
TRBJ2-7,-,TRBV9,few,CASSVGGNYEQYF,TGTGCCAGCAGCGTAGGCGGGAACTACGAGCAGTACTTC
TRBJ2-3,-,TRBV7-3,-,CASSAYGGPTDTQYF,TGTGCCAGCAGCGCCTATGGTGGTCCCACAGATACGCAGTATTTT
TRBJ2-7,TRBD1,TRBV2,-,CASSEPWRGGSPYEQYF,TGTGCCAGCAGTGAGCCCTGGAGAGGGGGCTCACCCTACGAGCAGTACTTC
TRBJ1-1,-,TRBV7-2,-,CASSRGRNTEAFF,TGTGCCAGCAGCAGGGGCAGGAACACTGAAGCTTTCTTT
TRBJ2-7,TRBD1,TRBV5-6,-,CASSLGVGQGWQPSYEQYF,TGTGCCAGCAGCTTGGGGGTCGGACAGGGTTGGCAACCGTCCTACGAGCAGTACTTC
TRBJ2-6,-,TRBV18,-,CASSPPNAVGSGANVLTF,TGTGCCAGCTCACCCCCTAACGCTGTCGGCTCTGGGGCCAACGTCCTGACTTTC
TRBJ2-4,-,TRBV11-2,-,CASSLDSRVTLAKNIQYF,TGTGCCAGCAGCTTAGATTCTAGAGTGACTCTAGCCAAAAACATTCAGTACTTC
TRBJ2-5,TRBD1,TRBV2,-,CASSYRGYQETQYF,TGTGCCAGCAGTTACAGGGGGTACCAAGAGACCCAGTACTTC
TRBJ2-7,-,TRBV2,-,CASDGGEDEQYF,TGTGCCAGCGATGGCGGGGAAGACGAGCAGTACTTC
TRBJ1-2,-,TRBV19,few,CASRESGQLGYTF,TGTGCCAGTAGGGAATCCGGACAGTTGGGCTACACCTTC
TRBJ2-5,-,TRBV7-6,few,CASSLKAGAGETQYF,TGTGCCAGCAGCTTAAAAGCAGGGGCTGGGGAGACCCAGTACTTC
TRBJ2-7,TRBD1,TRBV5-6,-,CASSAAQGASEQYF,TGTGCCAGCAGCGCGGCACAGGGGGCGTCCGAGCAGTACTTC
TRBJ1-6,-,TRBV5-1,-,CASSPGSGGGYNSPLHF,TGCGCCAGCAGCCCGGGATCTGGGGGGGGATATAATTCACCCCTCCACTTT
TRBJ1-2,TRBD1,TRBV4-2,once,CASGKTGGSSYGYTF,TGTGCCAGCGGAAAGACAGGGGGCTCAAGCTATGGCTACACCTTC
TRBJ2-1,TRBD1,TRBV9,-,CASSVRQGAGEQFF,TGTGCCAGCAGCGTACGACAGGGGGCAGGGGAGCAGTTCTTC
TRBJ2-1,-,TRBV27,-,CASTLLGGDEQFF,TGTGCCAGCACCCTATTGGGGGGTGATGAGCAGTTCTTC
TRBJ2-1,TRBD2,TRBV19,-,CASSTGGKGEQFF,TGTGCCAGTAGTACCGGGGGGAAAGGTGAGCAGTTCTTC
TRBJ1-5,TRBD1,TRBV28,-,CASRLDRRHNQPQHF,TGTGCCAGCAGGCTGGACAGGAGACACAATCAGCCCCAGCATTTT
TRBJ1-4,TRBD1,TRBV9,-,CASSPGTANLEKLFF,TGTGCCAGCAGCCCCGGGACAGCAAACCTAGAAAAACTGTTTTTT
TRBJ2-3,-,TRBV18,-,CASSPDSHRDTQYF,TGTGCCAGCTCACCCGACAGCCACCGGGATACGCAGTATTTT
TRBJ2-1,TRBD2,TRBV28,-,CASSGGLAGGHEQFF,TGTGCCAGCAGTGGGGGACTAGCGGGAGGACATGAGCAGTTCTTC
TRBJ2-2,-,TRBV29-1,-,CSVDTGHTGELFF,TGCAGCGTTGATACAGGGCACACCGGGGAGCTGTTTTTT
TRBJ1-6,-,TRBV7-9,-,CASSSQGVYSPLHF,TGTGCCAGCAGCTCACAGGGAGTATATTCACCCCTCCACTTT